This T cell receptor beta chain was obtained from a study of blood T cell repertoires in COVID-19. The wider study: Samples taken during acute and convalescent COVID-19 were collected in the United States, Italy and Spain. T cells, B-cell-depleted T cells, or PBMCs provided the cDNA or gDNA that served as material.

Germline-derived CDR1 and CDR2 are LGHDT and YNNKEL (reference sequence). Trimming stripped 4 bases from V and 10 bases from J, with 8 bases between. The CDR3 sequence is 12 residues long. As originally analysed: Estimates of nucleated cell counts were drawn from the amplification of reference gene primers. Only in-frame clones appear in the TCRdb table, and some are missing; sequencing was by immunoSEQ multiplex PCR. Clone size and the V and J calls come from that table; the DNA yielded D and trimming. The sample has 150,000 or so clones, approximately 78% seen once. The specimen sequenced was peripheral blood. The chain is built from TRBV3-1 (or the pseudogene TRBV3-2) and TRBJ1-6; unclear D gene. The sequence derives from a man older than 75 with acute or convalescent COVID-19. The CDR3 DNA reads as TGTGCCAGCAGCCTACAGAAATCACCCCTCCACTTT. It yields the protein CASSLQKSPLHF.